The 20 T cell receptor beta chains presented below share a single source sample, sequenced in a study of shared clonotypes between healthy human individuals. Using immunoSEQ multiplex PCR, the repertoire was profiled, and TCRdb retains in-frame clones only, with some absent. This sample has 550,000 to 850,000 clones, with around 67% found just once. Sequencing was done on a sample of memory CD4+ T cells sorted from blood. Documented subset: CD45RA-negative fraction. These receptors were collected from a woman in her 30s in good health.

The chain couples TRBV2 to TRBJ1-6; the match to TRBD1 covers 8 bases. The germline CDR1 and CDR2 sequences are SNHLY and FYNNEI. The CDR3 totals 15 residues. Trimming took 4 bases from V and 10 from J; bases not matched to a gene: 9. This chain's CDR3 is CASSVTGGMGSPLHF. DNA for the CDR3: TGTGCCAGCAGTGTAACAGGGGGGATGGGCTCACCCCTCCACTTT. The full variable domain, completed using reference TRBV2 and TRBJ1-6, is EPEVTQTPSHQVTQMGQEVILRCVPISNHLYFYWYRQILGQKVEFLVSFYNNEISEKSEIFDDQFSVERPDGSNFTLKIRSTKLEDSAMYFCASSVTGGMGSPLHFGNGTRLTVT.

This clone was observed a single time. The chain links TRBV2 to TRBJ1-4; no firm D call. Deletions cut 5 bases from V and 3 bases from J, with 4 bases between. CDR3 length: 12 residues. Germline CDR1 and CDR2: SNHLY and FYNNEI. DNA of the CDR3: TGTGCCAGCAGTCCCTCTAATGAAAAACTGTTTTTT. Translated: CASSPSNEKLFF. The full variable domain, in which reference TRBV2 and TRBJ1-4 provide the parts outside the CDR3, is EPEVTQTPSHQVTQMGQEVILRCVPISNHLYFYWYRQILGQKVEFLVSFYNNEISEKSEIFDDQFSVERPDGSNFTLKIRSTKLEDSAMYFCASSPSNEKLFFGSGTQLSVL.

The chain uses TRBV18 and TRBJ1-1; the match to TRBD1 covers 7 bases. Germline CDR1 is KGHSH and CDR2 is LQKENI. V shed 3 bases, J shed 8 bases, and the junction held 3 bases outside the gene matches. The CDR3 totals 12 residues. The chain's CDR3 is CASSPRQGEAFF. CDR3 nucleotides: TGTGCCAGCTCACCCCGACAGGGCGAAGCTTTCTTT.

The chain uses TRBV2 and TRBJ2-2; unclear D gene. Trimming removed 0 bases from V and 7 bases from J, with 9 bases in between. The germline V gene has CDR1 SNHLY and CDR2 FYNNEI. This CDR3 spans 14 amino acids. This CDR3 is CASSEARLDGELFF. CDR3 nucleotides: TGTGCCAGCAGTGAAGCGCGACTTGACGGGGAGCTGTTTTTT.

Only one count was recorded for this clone. This chain joins TRBV6-5 and TRBJ1-1, with 9 bases fitting TRBD1. The V gene's germline CDR1 is MNHEY and CDR2 SVGAGI. This CDR3 comprises 16 residues. The junction had 8 bases not matched to a gene; V was cut back by 0 bases and J by 6 bases. As DNA, the CDR3 is TGTGCCAGCAGTTACTCCTACAGGGGGCGCTTGGCTGAAGCTTTCTTT. Its protein is CASSYSYRGRLAEAFF.

This clone occurred once. The V and J genes are TRBV18 and TRBJ1-1; 8 nucleotides agree with TRBD1. From germline, CDR1 is KGHSH and CDR2 LQKENI. The CDR3 sequence is 14 residues long. Unmatched junction bases numbered 5, after V lost 5 bases and J lost 3 bases. In nucleotides, the CDR3 is TGTGCCAGCTCATCGGCGGGACAGGACACTGAAGCTTTCTTT. It is translated as CASSSAGQDTEAFF.

This chain uses TRBV7-9 with TRBJ2-1, with 10 bases that match TRBD2. With 4 bases clipped from V and 3 bases from J, the junction kept 12 bases outside the gene matches. This CDR3 has 18 residues. Germline CDR1 SEHNR, CDR2 FQNEAQ (reference sequence). In nucleotides, the CDR3 is TGTGCCAGCAGCTCCGTGCACACTAGCGGGACGTTCTACAATGAGCAGTTCTTC. It codes for CASSSVHTSGTFYNEQFF. Filled out from reference TRBV7-9 and TRBJ2-1, the complete variable domain reads DTGVSQNPRHKITKRGQNVTFRCDPISEHNRLYWYRQTLGQGPEFLTYFQNEAQLEKSRLLSDRFSAERPKGSFSTLEIQRTEQGDSAMYLCASSSVHTSGTFYNEQFFGPGTRLTVL.

J is TRBJ2-2 and V is TRBV30; D is possibly TRBD1 (6 bases). This CDR3 has 13 residues. Germline V gene lookup returns CDR1 GTSNPN and CDR2 SVGIG (reference sequence). Trimming stripped 0 bases from V and 5 bases from J, with 7 bases between. The CDR3: CAWSVRGTGELFF. CDR3 DNA: TGTGCCTGGAGTGTCAGGGGTACCGGGGAGCTGTTTTTT.

The chain couples TRBV11-3 to TRBJ2-1, with 9 bases matching TRBD2. V gave up 5 bases and J gave up 3 bases; unmatched junction bases: 5. The CDR3 runs to 15 residues. Looked up from germline, CDR1 is SGHNT and CDR2 is YENEEA. The CDR3, as DNA: TGTGCCAGCAGCCCTCTAGCGGGAAACTACAATGAGCAGTTCTTC. Translated: CASSPLAGNYNEQFF.

Here the CDR3 DNA reads TGTGCCAGCAGTATACGGGGCATGAACACTGAAGCTTTCTTT. Its protein product is CASSIRGMNTEAFF. V and J are TRBV27 and TRBJ1-1, with a possible D match to TRBD1 (5 bases). V was trimmed by 5 bases and J by 0 bases, leaving 10 bases between them. Germline CDR1 and CDR2: MNHEY and SMNVEV (reference sequence). CDR3 length: 14 amino acids.

J is TRBJ1-2 and V is TRBV19, with 9 bases fitting TRBD1. V gave up 5 bases and J gave up 4 bases; unmatched junction bases: 8. This CDR3 spans 15 amino acids. Germline V gene lookup returns CDR1 LNHDA and CDR2 SQIVND (reference sequence). CDR3 loop: CASSSLQGAGYGYTF. The CDR3 coding sequence is TGTGCCAGTAGTTCACTACAGGGGGCTGGCTATGGCTACACCTTC.

In the case of this clone: A much bigger clone sits one base away, suggesting this may be a read error. This chain uses TRBV6-5 with TRBJ2-6; no definite D call. V lost 5 bases, J lost 2 bases, and 4 bases lay in between. CDR1 and CDR2 (germline): MNHEY, SVGAGI. This CDR3 is built from 13 residues. Here the CDR3 DNA reads TGTGCCAGCAGTCACCCTGGGGCCAACGTCCTGACTTTC. As protein: CASSHPGANVLTF.

This clone appeared once. The chain links TRBV19 to TRBJ1-2, with D hard to call. Germline loops: CDR1 LNHDA, CDR2 SQIVND (reference sequence). This CDR3 is built from 13 residues. Between the trimmed V and J ends, which lost 6 bases and 5 bases, there was a span of 13 bases. CDR3 residues: CASRNPKFYGYTF. CDR3 DNA sequence: TGTGCCAGTAGGAACCCGAAGTTTTATGGCTACACCTTC.

The chain couples TRBV11-2 to TRBJ2-1, with 9 bases aligning to TRBD2. The trim removed 5 bases at V and 5 bases at J, leaving 13 bases unmatched. Germline values: CDR1 SGHAT, CDR2 FQNNGV. The CDR3 has 17 residues. In DNA form, the CDR3 reads TGTGCCAGCAGCCTAGGACTAGCGCTTCACCAGAACAATGAGCAGTTCTTC. Encoded protein: CASSLGLALHQNNEQFF.

With regard to this clone: One end of the junction is discordant with germline, which a read error may explain. The chain employs TRBV19 and TRBJ2-7, with 9 bases identical to TRBD1. The CDR3 is 11 amino acids. The germline CDR1 and CDR2 sequences are LNHDA and SQIVND (reference sequence). CDR3 bases: TGTGCCAGTAGCACCCGGGACAGGGTAGACTTC. It specifies CASSTRDRVDF.

V is TRBV5-6 and J is TRBJ1-2; D unclear. CDR1 is SGHDT and CDR2 is YYEEEE in the germline V gene. V was pared by 0 bases and J by 7 bases, with 19 bases between. The CDR3 sequence is 16 residues long. CDR3 loop: CASSLAMSVSGGGYTF. The CDR3, as DNA: TGTGCCAGCAGCTTGGCCATGTCGGTTTCGGGCGGTGGCTACACCTTC.

The table lists this clone with a count of one. The V and J genes are TRBV7-9 and TRBJ1-1; D gene ambiguous. The CDR3 length is 14 residues. V was clipped by 4 bases and J by 8 bases, with 17 bases between them. Germline V lookup: CDR1 SEHNR, CDR2 FQNEAQ (reference sequence). The CDR3 region is CASSSYLVGFEAFF. The CDR3 DNA is TGTGCCAGCAGCTCCTATCTGGTGGGTTTCGAAGCTTTCTTT.

V usage is TRBV28 and J usage is TRBJ2-7, with TRBD1 identical over 7 bases. The J segment lost 2 bases and the V segment lost 5 bases, leaving 9 bases of the junction unmatched. This CDR3 has 15 residues. Germline CDR1 is MDHEN and CDR2 is SYDVKM. The CDR3 here is CASSATTGRAYEQYF. The CDR3 DNA is TGTGCCAGCAGTGCCACGACAGGGAGAGCCTACGAGCAGTACTTC.

The rearrangement links TRBV6-1 to TRBJ2-5, with D hard to call. V lost 3 bases, J lost 3 bases, and 8 bases lay in between. Looked up from germline, CDR1 is MNHNS and CDR2 is SASEGT. The CDR3 contains 13 residues. The CDR3 here is CASSDNRKETQYF. The CDR3 DNA sequence: TGTGCCAGCAGTGACAACAGAAAAGAGACCCAGTACTTC.

The CDR3 coding sequence is TGTGCCAGCCGAGAGGACAGTAACTATGGCTACACCTTC. This gives the protein CASREDSNYGYTF. The genes are TRBV7-2 and TRBJ1-2, with D perhaps matching TRBD1 (6 bases). The CDR3 runs 13 residues. In germline, CDR1 is SGHTA, CDR2 FQGNSA. V was cut by 8 bases and J by 1 base, with 11 bases left in between.